Presented here are 5 T cell receptor beta chains from one specimen sequenced in a study of blood T cell repertoires in COVID-19. Some clones are missing from TCRdb's copy, which holds only in-frame ones; the method was immunoSEQ multiplex PCR. The sample includes about 190,000 clones, 80% to 90% of them seen just once. The source material was peripheral blood. The receptors originated from a human donor in a cohort sampled during active COVID-19.

This clone was observed once. J is TRBJ1-5 and V is TRBV6-5, with 9 bases that match TRBD1. Trimming removed 11 bases from V and 7 bases from J; junction bases left unmatched: 12. This CDR3 has 14 amino acids. The V gene's germline CDR1 is MNHEY and CDR2 SVGAGI. DNA of the CDR3: TGTGCCGCCTATCCTACAGGGGGCGGACAGCCCCAGCATTTT. This translates into CAAYPTGGGQPQHF.

This chain uses TRBV10-1 with TRBJ2-1; D call uncertain. The germline V gene has CDR1 WNHNN and CDR2 SYGVQD (reference sequence). Trimming removed 4 bases at V and 0 bases at J, with 10 bases between. CDR3 length: 15 residues. Written as DNA, the CDR3 is TGCGCCAGCAGTGGCCCTAGGAGCTCCTACAATGAGCAGTTCTTC. Its protein product is CASSGPRSSYNEQFF.

The DNA of the CDR3 is TGTGCCAGCAGTGAATCCTTCTCCGAGTATGAGCAGTTCTTC. The encoded protein is CASSESFSEYEQFF. The chain joins TRBV25-1 to TRBJ2-1; D gene ambiguous. In germline, CDR1 is MGHDK, CDR2 SYGVNS. V gave up 1 base and J gave up 8 bases, with 12 bases separating them. The CDR3 spans 14 residues.

The V gene is TRBV27, the J gene TRBJ1-2; D is undetermined. This CDR3 has 13 residues. Between the trimmed V and J ends, which lost 3 bases and 2 bases, there was a span of 7 bases. Germline V gives CDR1 MNHEY, CDR2 SMNVEV (reference sequence). The CDR3 nucleotides are TGTGCCAGCAGTTTTCGAGAAAACTATGGCTACACCTTC. It is translated as CASSFRENYGYTF.

This clone was detected only a few times. The chain is built from TRBV2 and TRBJ1-5; D is unclear. The CDR3 runs 12 residues. CDR1 and CDR2 from the germline V gene are SNHLY and FYNNEI. The germline V and J ends were trimmed by 8 bases and 6 bases, with 11 bases remaining between them. The CDR3 loop is CASDSGVQPQHF. CDR3 coding DNA: TGTGCCAGCGATAGTGGAGTTCAGCCCCAGCATTTT.